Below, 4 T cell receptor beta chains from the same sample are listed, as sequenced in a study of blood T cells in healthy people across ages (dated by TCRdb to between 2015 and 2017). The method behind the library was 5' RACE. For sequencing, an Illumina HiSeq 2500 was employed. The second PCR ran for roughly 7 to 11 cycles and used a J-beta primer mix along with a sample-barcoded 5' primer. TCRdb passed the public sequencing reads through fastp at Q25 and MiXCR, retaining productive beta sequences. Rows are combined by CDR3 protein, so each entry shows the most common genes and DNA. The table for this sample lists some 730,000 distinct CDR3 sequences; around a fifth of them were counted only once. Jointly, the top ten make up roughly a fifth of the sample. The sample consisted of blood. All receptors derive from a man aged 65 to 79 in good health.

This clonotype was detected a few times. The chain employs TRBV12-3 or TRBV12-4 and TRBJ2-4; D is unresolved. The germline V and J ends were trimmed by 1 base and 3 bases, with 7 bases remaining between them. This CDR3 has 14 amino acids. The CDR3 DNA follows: TGTGCCAGCAGTTTAGTGCAGAACAAAAACATTCAGTACTTC. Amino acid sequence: CASSLVQNKNIQYF.

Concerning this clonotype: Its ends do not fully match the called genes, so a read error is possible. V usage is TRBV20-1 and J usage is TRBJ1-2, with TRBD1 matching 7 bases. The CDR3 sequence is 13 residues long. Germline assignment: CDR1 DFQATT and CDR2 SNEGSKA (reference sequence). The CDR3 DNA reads TGCGGTGCCCCGGACAGGACCCATCATGGCTACACCTTC. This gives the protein CGAPDRTHHGYTF.

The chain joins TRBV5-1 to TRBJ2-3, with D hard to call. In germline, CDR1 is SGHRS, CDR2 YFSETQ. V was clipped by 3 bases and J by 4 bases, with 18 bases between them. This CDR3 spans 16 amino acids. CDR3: CASSSLQFRRSDTQYF. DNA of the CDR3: TGCGCCAGCAGCTCCCTCCAATTCAGAAGGTCAGATACGCAGTATTTT.

The CDR3 is CASSQGGNRGYTF. CDR3 nucleotide sequence: TGCGCCAGCAGCCAAGGGGGAAATCGTGGCTACACCTTC. The V and J genes are TRBV4-3 and TRBJ1-2; D gene unclear. Germline CDR1 LGHNA, CDR2 YSLEER. This CDR3 has 13 amino acids. With 1 base removed from V and 7 bases from J, the gap between germline ends came to 10 bases.